The present T cell receptor (beta chain) was sequenced within a study of beta chain features in type 1 diabetes. The study, taken as a whole, reports: Moderately but significantly shorter TCRB CDR3s were found in Type 1 diabetes patients in all four CD4+ subsets.

As regards this clone: What it binds is unknown.

Stem cell-like memory, regulatory, central memory and naive CD4+ cells were sorted via CD45RO/CCR7/CD25/CD127/CD95/CD27. This CDR3 is 14 amino acids long. The V and J ends lost 5 bases and 1 base respectively, with 11 bases between them. Per germline, CDR1 SGHVS and CDR2 FNYEAQ. The sequenced template was cDNA made from the entire isolated RNA. Measured with immunoSEQ multiplex PCR; TCRdb has only the in-frame clones, and not every one. Among around 180,000 clones, approximately 8% were seen once, and the ten largest hold approximately 0.87%. V usage is TRBV7-6 and J usage is TRBJ2-5; tentative D call: TRBD1 (6 bases). This receptor was taken from a woman in her thirties or forties with type 1 diabetes. What was sequenced was central memory CD4+ T cells from blood. In nucleotides, the CDR3 is TGTGCCAGCAGCCTCCGACAGGCCCAAGAGACCCAGTACTTC. Encoded protein: CASSLRQAQETQYF.